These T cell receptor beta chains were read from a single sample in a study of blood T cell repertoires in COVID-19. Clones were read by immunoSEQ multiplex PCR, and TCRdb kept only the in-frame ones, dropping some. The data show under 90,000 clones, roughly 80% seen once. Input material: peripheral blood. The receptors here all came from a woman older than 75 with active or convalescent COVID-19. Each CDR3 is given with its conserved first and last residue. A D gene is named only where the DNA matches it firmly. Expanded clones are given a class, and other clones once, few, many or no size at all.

cdr3_nt: TGTGCCAGCTCGGGAGATAATTCACCCCTCCACTTT
cdr3_aa: CASSGDNSPLHF
d_call: -
clone_size: -
cdr3_length: 12
v_call: TRBV12-3/TRBV12-4
j_call: TRBJ1-6

cdr3_nt: TGTGCCAGCAGTTTATCCATTCGGGGGTCCTACGAGCAGTACTTC
cdr3_aa: CASSLSIRGSYEQYF
d_call: -
clone_size: -
cdr3_length: 15
v_call: TRBV27
j_call: TRBJ2-7

cdr3_nt: TGCGCCAGCAGCCCCGGACAGGGAGTAGTCAATGAGCAGTTCTTC
cdr3_aa: CASSPGQGVVNEQFF
d_call: TRBD1
clone_size: once
cdr3_length: 15
v_call: TRBV5-1
j_call: TRBJ2-1

cdr3_nt: TGTGCCAGTAGCCAGGGGAGGGGAGGAAACACCATATATTTT
cdr3_aa: CASSQGRGGNTIYF
d_call: -
clone_size: few
cdr3_length: 14
v_call: TRBV19
j_call: TRBJ1-3

cdr3_nt: TGTGCCAGCAGTCCGAATGACAGGGCCATCCTCTATAATTCACCCCTCCACTTT
cdr3_aa: CASSPNDRAILYNSPLHF
d_call: TRBD1
clone_size: -
cdr3_length: 18
v_call: TRBV28
j_call: TRBJ1-6

cdr3_nt: TGCAGCGTGGAAAGACAGGGGGCACGGTATGGCTACACCTTC
cdr3_aa: CSVERQGARYGYTF
d_call: TRBD1
clone_size: -
cdr3_length: 14
v_call: TRBV29-1
j_call: TRBJ1-2

cdr3_nt: TGTGCCAGCAGCAAAGGTTTGCGGGAGAACGAGCAGTACTTC
cdr3_aa: CASSKGLRENEQYF
d_call: -
clone_size: -
cdr3_length: 14
v_call: TRBV21-1
j_call: TRBJ2-7

cdr3_nt: TGTGCCCCCCGGACAGGGGGGTTGACCCAGTACTTC
cdr3_aa: CAPRTGGLTQYF
d_call: TRBD1
clone_size: -
cdr3_length: 12
v_call: TRBV24-1
j_call: TRBJ2-5

cdr3_nt: TGTGCCAGCAGTTTCGCGGGTTTGGAGACCCAGTACTTC
cdr3_aa: CASSFAGLETQYF
d_call: -
clone_size: -
cdr3_length: 13
v_call: TRBV12-3/TRBV12-4
j_call: TRBJ2-5

cdr3_nt: TGCGCCAGCCGACTAGGGACAGGGGGCGAAAAACTGTTTTTT
cdr3_aa: CASRLGTGGEKLFF
d_call: TRBD1
clone_size: -
cdr3_length: 14
v_call: TRBV10-2
j_call: TRBJ1-4

cdr3_nt: TGTGCCAGCAGCGTAGAGGTGTTAGGGAGACCATACAATGAGCAGTTCTTC
cdr3_aa: CASSVEVLGRPYNEQFF
d_call: -
clone_size: -
cdr3_length: 17
v_call: TRBV9
j_call: TRBJ2-1

cdr3_nt: TGTGCCAGCAGTGAAGCGGGGATTAGCGGGAGTTACGAGCAGTACTTC
cdr3_aa: CASSEAGISGSYEQYF
d_call: TRBD2
clone_size: once
cdr3_length: 16
v_call: TRBV6-1
j_call: TRBJ2-7

cdr3_nt: TGTGCCAGCAGCGCGACCGGGACAGAATACAATGAGCAGTTCTTC
cdr3_aa: CASSATGTEYNEQFF
d_call: TRBD1
clone_size: -
cdr3_length: 15
v_call: TRBV9
j_call: TRBJ2-1

cdr3_nt: TGTGCCAGCAGACCATCGGGGTCTCCCCTTTTCCAGTTCTTC
cdr3_aa: CASRPSGSPLFQFF
d_call: -
clone_size: -
cdr3_length: 14
v_call: TRBV27
j_call: TRBJ2-1

cdr3_nt: TGTGCCAGCAGCTACCCCCAGCCTGGGAGGGCTCACGAGCAGTACTTC
cdr3_aa: CASSYPQPGRAHEQYF
d_call: TRBD2
clone_size: -
cdr3_length: 16
v_call: TRBV7-2
j_call: TRBJ2-7

cdr3_nt: TGTGCCAGCAGTAATTCCGGGACAGGGCAAGCTGAAGCTTTCTTT
cdr3_aa: CASSNSGTGQAEAFF
d_call: TRBD1
clone_size: -
cdr3_length: 15
v_call: TRBV28
j_call: TRBJ1-1

cdr3_nt: TGCGCCAGCAGCCAAGGGGGGACTAGCGGATACAATGAGCAGTTCTTC
cdr3_aa: CASSQGGTSGYNEQFF
d_call: TRBD2
clone_size: -
cdr3_length: 16
v_call: TRBV4-3
j_call: TRBJ2-1

cdr3_nt: TGTGCCAGCAGCTTAGACCGGGGTATCGGCACTAATGAAAAACTGTTTTTT
cdr3_aa: CASSLDRGIGTNEKLFF
d_call: -
clone_size: -
cdr3_length: 17
v_call: TRBV7-8
j_call: TRBJ1-4

cdr3_nt: TGTGCCAGCAAGAGGGCCATCAATCAGCCCCAGCATTTT
cdr3_aa: CASKRAINQPQHF
d_call: -
clone_size: -
cdr3_length: 13
v_call: TRBV2
j_call: TRBJ1-5

cdr3_nt: TGTGCCAGCAGTTTATCGTTCGGGACAGGGCGCAATCAGCCCCAGCATTTT
cdr3_aa: CASSLSFGTGRNQPQHF
d_call: TRBD1
clone_size: -
cdr3_length: 17
v_call: TRBV28
j_call: TRBJ1-5